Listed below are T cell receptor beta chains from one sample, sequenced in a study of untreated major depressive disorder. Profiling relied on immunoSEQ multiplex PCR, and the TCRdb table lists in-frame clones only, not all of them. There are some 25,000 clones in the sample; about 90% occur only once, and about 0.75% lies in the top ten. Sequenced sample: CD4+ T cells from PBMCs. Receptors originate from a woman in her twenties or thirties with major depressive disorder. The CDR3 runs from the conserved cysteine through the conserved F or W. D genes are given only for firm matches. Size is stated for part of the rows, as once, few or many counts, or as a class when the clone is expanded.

TGTGCCAGTAGTATAGAGTGGGGGAATCAGCCCCAGCATTTT CASSIEWGNQPQHF - TRBJ1-5 TRBV19 -
TGTGCCAGCAGCCGTACGGCGGGGACCACAGATACGCAGTATTTT CASSRTAGTTDTQYF - TRBJ2-3 TRBV6-5 -
TGTGCCAGCAGCCTGGGAGAACTGAATATCCCAGGGACCAAAAACATTCAGTACTTC CASSLGELNIPGTKNIQYF - TRBJ2-4 TRBV5-8 -
TGTGCCAGTAGTATAGTGGCCTCCTCTGGAAACACCATATATTTT CASSIVASSGNTIYF - TRBJ1-3 TRBV19 -
TGCAGTGCTGGAACCTATACGCAGTATTTT CSAGTYTQYF - TRBJ2-3 TRBV20-1 -
TGTGCCAGCAGCGCTTCGGGGTGGGATTCACCCCTCCACTTT CASSASGWDSPLHF - TRBJ1-6 TRBV9 -
TGTGCCAGCAGTTTACGACGGCCCTTCACTGAAGCTTTCTTT CASSLRRPFTEAFF - TRBJ1-1 TRBV27 -
TGTGCCAGCAGCCCCCAGACAGGGAGGGAAACTGAAGCTTTCTTT CASSPQTGRETEAFF TRBD1 TRBJ1-1 TRBV9 -
TGTGCCAGCAGCTTAGTTCTGGGAACTAATGAAAAACTGTTTTTT CASSLVLGTNEKLFF - TRBJ1-4 TRBV7-9 once
TGTGCCAGCAGTGATGTTTTTATTATTGAGCAGTTCTTC CASSDVFIIEQFF - TRBJ2-1 TRBV2 -
TGTGCCAGCAGCCTAAAAGGGTATGGCTACACCTTC CASSLKGYGYTF - TRBJ1-2 TRBV28 -
TGCGCCAGCAGCTCATCCGGGACTAGGAGGGGCGAGCAGTACTTC CASSSSGTRRGEQYF TRBD2 TRBJ2-7 TRBV5-1 -
TGTGCCAGCAGCTTCGCCAGTGGCAGTCCTTACGAGCAGTACTTC CASSFASGSPYEQYF - TRBJ2-7 TRBV11-3 -
TGTGCCAGCAGCTCGGTCTACCCAGTCTCTGGGGCCAACGTCCTGACTTTC CASSSVYPVSGANVLTF - TRBJ2-6 TRBV5-4 -
TGTGCCAGCAGCCAAGGGCCTTCGGAACCCAACTATGGCTACACCTTC CASSQGPSEPNYGYTF - TRBJ1-2 TRBV4-2 -
TGTGCCAGCAGTGAAGGAGTGTGGGATACGCAGTATTTT CASSEGVWDTQYF - TRBJ2-3 TRBV6-1 -
TGTGCCAGCAGTGAAAATGCAGGGGTAGGGGTAAAACTGTTTTTT CASSENAGVGVKLFF - TRBJ1-4 TRBV6-1 once
TGTGCCAGCAGCAGACCTAGCGGGCCTGGCAGAGATACGCAGTATTTT CASSRPSGPGRDTQYF TRBD2 TRBJ2-3 TRBV11-2 -
TGTGCCAGCAGCTTGGAATCTCCGGGGGGTCGGCCGGGAGCCAAAAACATTCAGTACTTC CASSLESPGGRPGAKNIQYF TRBD2 TRBJ2-4 TRBV5-4 -
TGTGCCAGCAGCCCGGGCCTTGGCGGGCCTGATACGACTAACTACGAGCAGTACTTC CASSPGLGGPDTTNYEQYF - TRBJ2-7 TRBV7-2 -
TGTGCCAGCATGGGGTACAATGAGCAGTTCTTC CASMGYNEQFF - TRBJ2-1 TRBV6-5 few
TGTGCCAGCAGCTTGGGACAGGGGTCGAGCGAGCAGTACTTC CASSLGQGSSEQYF TRBD1 TRBJ2-7 TRBV7-9 -
TGTGCCAGCAGCCCGGGACGGAGCTCCTACACTGAAGCTTTCTTT CASSPGRSSYTEAFF - TRBJ1-1 TRBV14 few
TGTGCTAGCAGCCCGGGTCAGGGGGCCTACGAGCAGTACTTC CASSPGQGAYEQYF TRBD1 TRBJ2-7 TRBV7-7 -
TGCGCCAGCAGCCAAGATAATGGGGTACCGGGGGAGCAGTACTTC CASSQDNGVPGEQYF - TRBJ2-7 TRBV4-3 -
TGCGCCAGCGGTGGGGGCAGTTACACCGGGGAGCTGTTTTTT CASGGGSYTGELFF - TRBJ2-2 TRBV5-1 once
TGTGCCAGCAGTGGCCGGGTGGGCACTGAAGCTTTCTTT CASSGRVGTEAFF - TRBJ1-1 TRBV27 -
TGTGCTAGTGGTATAGCGGGAAAACAAGAGACCCAGTACTTC CASGIAGKQETQYF TRBD2 TRBJ2-5 TRBV12-5 -
TGTGCCATCAGTGAGATCGGAAACACCATATATTTT CAISEIGNTIYF - TRBJ1-3 TRBV10-3 -
TGTGCCAGCAGCGCCCGTGAGGACAGGGGGGTAAAGCAGTACTTC CASSAREDRGVKQYF TRBD1 TRBJ2-7 TRBV9 -
TGTGCCAGCAACCTCCGGGAGGGTCAAGAGACCCAGTACTTC CASNLREGQETQYF TRBD2 TRBJ2-5 TRBV5-4 few
TGTGCCATCAGTGCGGGGGCCCTGGCCTACAATGAGCAGTTCTTC CAISAGALAYNEQFF - TRBJ2-1 TRBV10-3 -
TGCAGCGCCCGGGATATGACTGAAGCTTTCTTT CSARDMTEAFF - TRBJ1-1 TRBV29-1 -
TGTGCCAGCAGCCTAGGAGGAAGGGCCGTGGGGTACAATGAGCAGTTCTTC CASSLGGRAVGYNEQFF - TRBJ2-1 TRBV11-2 -
TGCGCCAGCAGCTTGGGAACAGGGCCCGGGGAGCTGTTTTTT CASSLGTGPGELFF - TRBJ2-2 TRBV5-1 -
TGCGCCAGCAGCCAAGAGACAGGCGTCTACAATGAGCAGTTCTTC CASSQETGVYNEQFF - TRBJ2-1 TRBV4-3 -
TGTGCCAGCAGCCCAGAGAGTTGGTACCAAGAGACCCAGTACTTC CASSPESWYQETQYF - TRBJ2-5 TRBV11-1 once
TGTGCCAGCAGCTCGGGGACCATAAATAATTCACCCCTCCACTTT CASSSGTINNSPLHF - TRBJ1-6 TRBV5-6 -
TGTGCCAGTAGTGGTGGGAACACCGGGGAGCTGTTTTTT CASSGGNTGELFF - TRBJ2-2 TRBV11-3 few
TGTGCCATCAGGGAGGACACTGAAGCTTTCTTT CAIREDTEAFF - TRBJ1-1 TRBV10-3 few
TGTGCCAGCAGCTTAGCTCTAGCCGAATTCAATGAGCAGTTCTTC CASSLALAEFNEQFF - TRBJ2-1 TRBV11-2 few
TGTGCCAGCAGCCGTACCGACACGAACACTGAAGCTTTCTTT CASSRTDTNTEAFF - TRBJ1-1 TRBV4-2 -
TGCGCCAGCAGCCGGGCAGGAGTCGGGGAGACCCAGTACTTC CASSRAGVGETQYF - TRBJ2-5 TRBV4-3 -
TGTGCCAGCTCACGGAACGGAGACACTGAAGCTTTCTTT CASSRNGDTEAFF - TRBJ1-1 TRBV18 -
TGTGCCAGCAGCTGGGAAGAGACCCAGTACTTC CASSWEETQYF - TRBJ2-5 TRBV5-4 -
TGTGCCAGCAGCTTGGGCCCCGACTACAATGAGCAGTTCTTC CASSLGPDYNEQFF - TRBJ2-1 TRBV5-6 -
TGCAGCGTTGAAACAGCTCAAGAGACCCAGTACTTC CSVETAQETQYF - TRBJ2-5 TRBV29-1 -
TGTGCCAGCAGCTTAGCAGGGCAGGGCTGGAGCTACACCTTC CASSLAGQGWSYTF - TRBJ1-2 TRBV7-2 -
TGTGCCAGTGGGACAGGGTATTATCAGCCCCAGCATTTT CASGTGYYQPQHF TRBD1 TRBJ1-5 TRBV27 -
TGTGCCAGCAAATCACAGACCTACGAGCAGTACTTC CASKSQTYEQYF - TRBJ2-7 TRBV2 few
TGTGCCAGCAGCCAAGAGAGCCCTTGGAGGAGCTCCTACGAGCAGTACTTC CASSQESPWRSSYEQYF - TRBJ2-7 TRBV14 -
TGTGCCAGCAGTTTGGACAGGCGCAATCAGCCCCAGCATTTT CASSLDRRNQPQHF TRBD1 TRBJ1-5 TRBV27 once